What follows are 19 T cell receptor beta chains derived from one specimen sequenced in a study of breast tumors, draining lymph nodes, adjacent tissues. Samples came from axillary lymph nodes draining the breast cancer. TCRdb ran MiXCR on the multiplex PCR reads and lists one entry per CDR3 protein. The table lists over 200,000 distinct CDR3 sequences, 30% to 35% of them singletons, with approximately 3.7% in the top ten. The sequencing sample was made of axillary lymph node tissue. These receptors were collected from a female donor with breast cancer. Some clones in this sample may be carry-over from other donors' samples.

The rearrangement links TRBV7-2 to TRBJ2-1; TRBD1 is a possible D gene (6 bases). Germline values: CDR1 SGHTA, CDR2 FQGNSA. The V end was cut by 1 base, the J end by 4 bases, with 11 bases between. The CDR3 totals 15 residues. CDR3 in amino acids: CASSLGGRGYNEQFF. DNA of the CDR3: TGTGCCAGCAGCTTAGGGGGCAGGGGATACAATGAGCAGTTCTTC.

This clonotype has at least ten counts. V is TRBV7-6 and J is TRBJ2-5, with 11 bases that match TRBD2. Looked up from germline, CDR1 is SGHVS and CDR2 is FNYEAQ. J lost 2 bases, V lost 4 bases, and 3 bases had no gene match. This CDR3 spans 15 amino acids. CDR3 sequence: CASSYGTSGQETQYF. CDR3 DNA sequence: TGTGCCAGCAGCTACGGGACTAGCGGACAAGAGACCCAGTACTTC.

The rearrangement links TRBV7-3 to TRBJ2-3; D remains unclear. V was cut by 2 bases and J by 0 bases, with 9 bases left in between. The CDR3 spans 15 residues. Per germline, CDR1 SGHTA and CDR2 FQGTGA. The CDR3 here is CASSLFTASTDTQYF. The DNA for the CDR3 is TGTGCCAGCAGCTTATTCACGGCTAGCACAGATACGCAGTATTTT.

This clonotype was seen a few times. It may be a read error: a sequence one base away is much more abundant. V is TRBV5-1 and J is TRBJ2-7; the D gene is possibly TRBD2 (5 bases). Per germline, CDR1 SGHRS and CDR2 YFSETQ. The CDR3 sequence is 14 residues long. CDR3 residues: CASRRSGNSYEQCF. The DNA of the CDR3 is TGCGCCAGCAGGCGAAGCGGTAACTCCTACGAGCAGTGCTTC.

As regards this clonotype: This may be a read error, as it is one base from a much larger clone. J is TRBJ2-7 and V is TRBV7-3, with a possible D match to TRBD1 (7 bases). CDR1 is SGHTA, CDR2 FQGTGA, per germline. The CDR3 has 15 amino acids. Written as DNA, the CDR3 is TGTGCCAGCAGCCCCCTGCCAGGGGGGTTCTACGAGCAGCACTTC. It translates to CASSPLPGGFYEQHF. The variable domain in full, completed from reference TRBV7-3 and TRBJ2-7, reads GAGVSQTPSNKVTEKGKYVELRCDPISGHTALYWYRQSLGQGPEFLIYFQGTGAADDSGLPNDRFFAVRPEGSVSTLKIQRTERGDSAVYLCASSPLPGGFYEQHFGPGTRLTVT.

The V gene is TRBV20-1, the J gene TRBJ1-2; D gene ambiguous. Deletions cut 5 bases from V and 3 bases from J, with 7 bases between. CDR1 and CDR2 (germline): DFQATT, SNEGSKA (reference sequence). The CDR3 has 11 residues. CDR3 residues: CSAFGDYGYTF. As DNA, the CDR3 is TGCAGTGCTTTCGGGGACTATGGCTACACCTTC.

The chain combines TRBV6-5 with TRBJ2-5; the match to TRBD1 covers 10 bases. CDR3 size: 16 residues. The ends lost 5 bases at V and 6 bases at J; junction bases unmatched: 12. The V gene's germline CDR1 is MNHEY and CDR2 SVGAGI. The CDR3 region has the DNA TGTGCCAGCAGTGAGACCCGACAGGGGGCAATTCAGACCCAGTACTTC. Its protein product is CASSETRQGAIQTQYF.

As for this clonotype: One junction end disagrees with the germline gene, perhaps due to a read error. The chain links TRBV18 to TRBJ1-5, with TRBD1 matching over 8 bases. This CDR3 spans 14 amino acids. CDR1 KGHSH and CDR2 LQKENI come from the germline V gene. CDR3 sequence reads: CAGSLGQGNQPQHF. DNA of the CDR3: TGTGCCGGCTCATTGGGACAGGGCAATCAGCCCCAGCATTTT.

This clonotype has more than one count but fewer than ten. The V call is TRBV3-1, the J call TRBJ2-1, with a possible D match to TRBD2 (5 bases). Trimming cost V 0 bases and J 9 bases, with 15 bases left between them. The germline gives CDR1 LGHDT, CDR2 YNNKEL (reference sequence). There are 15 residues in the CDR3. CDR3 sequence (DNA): TGTGCCAGCAGCCAAGAGGGAGCTAGTTTCGTTGAGCAGTTCTTC. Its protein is CASSQEGASFVEQFF.

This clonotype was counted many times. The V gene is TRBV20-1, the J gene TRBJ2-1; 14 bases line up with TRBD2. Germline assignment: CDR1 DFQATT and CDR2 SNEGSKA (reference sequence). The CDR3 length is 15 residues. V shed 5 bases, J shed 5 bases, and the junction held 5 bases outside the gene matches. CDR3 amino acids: CSAGGLAGVDNEQFF. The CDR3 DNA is TGCAGTGCTGGGGGACTAGCGGGAGTTGACAATGAGCAGTTCTTC.

In DNA, the CDR3 is TGCGCCAGCAGTCCCGCGGGGGGAAGTTCACCCCTCCACTTT. This sequence encodes CASSPAGGSSPLHF. The chain employs TRBV5-1 and TRBJ1-6; tentatively, D is TRBD1 (5 bases). The V end was cut by 5 bases, the J end by 9 bases, with 15 bases between. The CDR3 totals 14 residues. Germline V lookup: CDR1 SGHRS, CDR2 YFSETQ. Supplemented by reference TRBV5-1 and TRBJ1-6, the full variable domain reads KAGVTQTPRYLIKTRGQQVTLSCSPISGHRSVSWYQQTPGQGLQFLFEYFSETQRNKGNFPGRFSGRQFSNSRSEMNVSTLELGDSALYLCASSPAGGSSPLHFGNGTRLTVT.

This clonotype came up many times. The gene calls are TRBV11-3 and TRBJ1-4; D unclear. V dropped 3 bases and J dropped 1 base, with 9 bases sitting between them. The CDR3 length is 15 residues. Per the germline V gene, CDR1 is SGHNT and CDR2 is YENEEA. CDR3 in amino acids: CASSFGGGTNEKLFF. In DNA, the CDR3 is TGTGCCAGCAGCTTCGGTGGCGGAACTAATGAAAAACTGTTTTTT.

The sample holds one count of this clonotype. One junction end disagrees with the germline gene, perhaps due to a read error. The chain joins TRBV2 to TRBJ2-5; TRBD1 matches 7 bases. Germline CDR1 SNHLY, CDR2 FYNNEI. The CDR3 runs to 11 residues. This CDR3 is CASRLPGQRWF. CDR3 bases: TGTGCCAGCAGACTCCCGGGACAGCGGTGGTTC.

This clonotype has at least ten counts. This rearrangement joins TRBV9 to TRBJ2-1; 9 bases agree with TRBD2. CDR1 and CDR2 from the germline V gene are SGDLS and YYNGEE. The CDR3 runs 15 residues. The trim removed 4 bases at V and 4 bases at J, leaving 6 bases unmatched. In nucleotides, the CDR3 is TGTGCCAGCAGCCCAGTGGCGGGAGGGTACAATGAGCAGTTCTTC. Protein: CASSPVAGGYNEQFF.

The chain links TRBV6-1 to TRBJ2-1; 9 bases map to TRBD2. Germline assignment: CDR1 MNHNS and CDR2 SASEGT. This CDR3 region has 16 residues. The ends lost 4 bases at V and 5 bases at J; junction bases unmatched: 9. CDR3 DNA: TGTGCCAGCAGTGCGACTAGCGGCCCCTCTAACAATGAGCAGTTCTTC. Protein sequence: CASSATSGPSNNEQFF.

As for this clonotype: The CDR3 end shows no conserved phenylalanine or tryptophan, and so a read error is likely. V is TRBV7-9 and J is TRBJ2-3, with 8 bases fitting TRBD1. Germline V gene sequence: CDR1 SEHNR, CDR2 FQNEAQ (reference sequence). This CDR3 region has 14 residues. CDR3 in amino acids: CAGSLGQVKDTQYL. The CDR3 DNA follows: TGTGCCGGCAGCTTGGGACAGGTGAAAGATACGCAGTATCTT.

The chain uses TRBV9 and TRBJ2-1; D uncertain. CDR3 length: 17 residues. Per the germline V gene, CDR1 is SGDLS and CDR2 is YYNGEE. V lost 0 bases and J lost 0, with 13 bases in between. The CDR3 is CASSVESTGSSYNEQFF. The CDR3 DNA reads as TGTGCCAGCAGCGTAGAGAGTACTGGGTCCTCCTACAATGAGCAGTTCTTC.

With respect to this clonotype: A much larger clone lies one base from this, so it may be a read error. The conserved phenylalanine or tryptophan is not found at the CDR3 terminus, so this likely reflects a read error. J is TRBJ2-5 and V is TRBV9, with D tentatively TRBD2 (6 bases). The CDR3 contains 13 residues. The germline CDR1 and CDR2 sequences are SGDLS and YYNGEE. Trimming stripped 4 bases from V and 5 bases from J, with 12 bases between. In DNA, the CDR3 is TGTGCCAGCAGCAGGGGACTGCGGGAGACCCAGTACTCC. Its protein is CASSRGLRETQYS.

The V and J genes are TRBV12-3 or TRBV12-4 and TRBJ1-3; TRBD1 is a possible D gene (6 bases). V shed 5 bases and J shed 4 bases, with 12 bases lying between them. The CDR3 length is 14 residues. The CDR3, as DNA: TGTGCCAGCAGTCAGGCAGGGGCAGGAAACACCATATATTTT. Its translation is CASSQAGAGNTIYF.